These T cell receptor beta chains were read from a single sample in a study of blood T cell repertoires in COVID-19. Data came from immunoSEQ multiplex PCR; TCRdb stores just in-frame clones and leaves some out. This table has about 370,000 clones, 80% to 90% appearing once. The sequencing sample was made of PBMCs or T cells enriched from blood (not recorded which). These receptors originate from a man aged 18 to 30 who had recovered from COVID-19. CDR3s include the opening cysteine and the closing phenylalanine or tryptophan. The order of the fields is D gene, J gene, V gene, CDR3 protein. The D gene is left open where the match is weak.

.	TRBJ2-1	TRBV6-5	CASSLGTSVGNEQFF
.	TRBJ2-2	TRBV4-1	CASSPGWSGELFF
.	TRBJ1-6	TRBV6-5	CASSLLITGSDSPLHF
TRBD1	TRBJ2-3	TRBV30	CAWPPGQGKTDTQYF
.	TRBJ1-5	TRBV4-1	CASSRAQGSNQPQHF
.	TRBJ1-1	TRBV12-3/TRBV12-4	CASSLAGLAFF
.	TRBJ1-4	TRBV29-1	CSGGGGREGEKLFF
.	TRBJ2-3	TRBV5-1	CASSLYRQNTDTQYF
TRBD1	TRBJ2-3	TRBV7-3	CASSPGQSDTQYF
.	TRBJ1-2	TRBV7-9	CASSSQTANYGYTF
.	TRBJ2-2	TRBV29-1	CSVVPYGGPGELFF
.	TRBJ2-2	TRBV5-1	CASSLVYTNTGELFF
TRBD1	TRBJ2-7	TRBV5-4	CASSLPPGTGFGEQYF
.	TRBJ2-5	TRBV6-5	CASRASGETQYF
.	TRBJ2-7	TRBV11-2	CASSLATGYSYEQYF
TRBD1	TRBJ1-2	TRBV7-9	CASSLTTGGPDGYTF
TRBD1	TRBJ2-1	TRBV2	CASSRGTGESGQFF
.	TRBJ2-3	TRBV25-1	CASSVFTRTGGADTQYF
.	TRBJ2-7	TRBV7-2	CASSLVGPGRHEQYF
TRBD1	TRBJ2-5	TRBV5-8	CASTEGQGAGETQYF
TRBD1	TRBJ1-5	TRBV6-1	CASSDKQAGTGWPQHF
.	TRBJ1-5	TRBV2	CASSEEVSSAEPQHF
TRBD1	TRBJ1-2	TRBV6-5	CASISGQGNYGYTF
.	TRBJ2-3	TRBV19	CASSIQGGSTDTQYF
.	TRBJ1-5	TRBV19	CASSMQGSYQPQHF
TRBD1	TRBJ1-1	TRBV28	CASSLYTGVGGEAFF
TRBD1	TRBJ1-6	TRBV28	CASRGGDRPNSPLHF
.	TRBJ1-2	TRBV25-1	CASSEGGGAFHRYTF
TRBD1	TRBJ2-7	TRBV6-1	CASSGSRQGGNYEQYF
.	TRBJ1-5	TRBV5-6	CASSTLGGGQGQPQHF
.	TRBJ2-3	TRBV7-8	CASSLDSRMFSGTDTQYF
.	TRBJ2-5	TRBV4-1	CASSADYQETQYF
TRBD1	TRBJ1-3	TRBV6-6	CASSPGTGFYSGNTIYF
.	TRBJ2-1	TRBV12-3/TRBV12-4	CASSLGQGNEQFF
.	TRBJ1-1	TRBV7-6	CASSSLIKTGAFF
TRBD1	TRBJ2-1	TRBV19	CASSDTGTADNEQFF
.	TRBJ1-5	TRBV10-1	CASLDSSNQPQHF
TRBD2	TRBJ2-7	TRBV7-2	CASSRLAVNSYEQYF
.	TRBJ1-3	TRBV10-3	CAISGAGVPGNTIYF
.	TRBJ1-2	TRBV4-2	CASSQDSYGYTF
.	TRBJ2-5	TRBV27	CASRDRFQETQYF
.	TRBJ1-5	TRBV7-9	CASSATSDNNQPQHF
TRBD1	TRBJ1-5	TRBV5-3	CARTLRQGIYQPQHF
.	TRBJ1-1	TRBV4-2	CASSQDLYRAKNTEAFF
TRBD1	TRBJ2-1	TRBV24-1	CATSDGGRGEQFF
.	TRBJ1-2	TRBV6-2/TRBV6-3	CASSYSIVVYGYTF
TRBD1	TRBJ2-3	TRBV4-1	CASSQQKTGDHRDTQYF
TRBD1	TRBJ1-4	TRBV7-9	CASSRMGQGSTNEKLFF